The 3 T cell receptor beta chains reported below all come from one sample, sequenced in a study of PD-1 blockade in classical Hodgkin lymphoma. Data came from immunoSEQ multiplex PCR; TCRdb stores just in-frame clones and leaves some out. Among 8,500 to 14,000 clones listed, approximately 80% were seen once. No patient escaped relapse after autologous stem cell transplantation, and brentuximab vedotin exposure varied. The material sequenced was peripheral blood mononuclear cells (PBMCs), taken before the second cycle of nivolumab. The receptors were gathered from a human donor with classical Hodgkin lymphoma.

This clone is categorized as medium-sized. The V call is TRBV11-2, the J call TRBJ2-2; TRBD1 or TRBD2 may be the D gene (5 bases each). The V and J ends lost 0 bases and 4 bases respectively, with 21 bases between them. Germline CDR1 SGHAT, CDR2 FQNNGV. This CDR3 contains 19 residues. CDR3 nucleotides: TGTGCCAGCAGCTTAGATTGGGGCGGCGGCCCGCGGGCCACCGGGGAGCTGTTTTTT. The encoded protein is CASSLDWGGGPRATGELFF.

The V and J genes are TRBV2 and TRBJ2-1, with 12 bases lining up with TRBD2. The CDR3 consists of 16 residues. CDR1 and CDR2 from the germline V gene are SNHLY and FYNNEI. Trimming removed 7 bases from V and 9 bases from J; junction bases left unmatched: 13. CDR3 bases: TGTGCCAGCAAAGAGGGGTCTAGCGGGAGGGCCGGTGAGCAGTTCTTC. This translates into CASKEGSSGRAGEQFF.

This clone was recorded a few times. The chain links TRBV7-2 to TRBJ1-2, with D possibly TRBD1 on 5 matching bases. V was cut by 7 bases and J by 4 bases, with 13 bases left in between. Looked up from germline, CDR1 is SGHTA and CDR2 is FQGNSA. CDR3 length: 13 amino acids. This CDR3 reads CASTAGTVYGYTF. For the CDR3, the DNA is TGTGCCAGCACCGCCGGGACGGTCTATGGCTACACCTTC.